This T cell receptor (beta chain) was observed in a study of early T cells in non-severe SARS-CoV-2 infection (dated by TCRdb to 2020 to 2022). With regard to the full study: Bulk RNA from unsorted whole blood was used for TCR sequencing, so alpha and beta chains could not be paired.

Library preparation used 5' RACE. Sequenced using a NextSeq 500. The TCR library protocol attached unique molecular identifiers to individual cDNA molecules to correct for sequencing error and PCR bias. TCR alpha and beta chains were both sequenced, and the abundances of alpha and beta sequences in each sample were closely correlated with each other. In the authors' own workflow: Decombinator V4 was used to annotate the V gene, J gene and CDR3 of the TCR sequences. Expanded TCRs were defined as changing significantly between any two time points under a Poisson model with p below 0.0001. TCR abundances were normalised to the total number of TCRs sequenced per sample and expressed as counts per million. MAIT TCRs were defined by TRAV1-2 paired with TRAJ12, TRAJ20 or TRAJ33, and iNKT TCRs by TRAV10 paired with TRAJ18. VDJdb, accessed on 1 November 2021, was searched for TCRs annotated for CMV, EBV and SARS-CoV-2, and TCRs annotated for more than one antigen were excluded. TCRdb reworked the public reads: Q25 trimming with fastp, MiXCR clone assembly, productive beta chains retained. Duplicate CDR3 protein sequences are folded into a single record with the most common DNA and genes. TCRdb's processing, not the study's, gives the V and J calls here. The table for this sample lists about 99,000 distinct CDR3 sequences; approximately 17% of them were counted only once. The top ten hold about 1.3% of the sample.

CDR1 and CDR2 were assigned from the germline V gene as SQVTM and ANQGSEA. The trim is 6 bases for V and 5 bases for J, with a gap of 14 bases between the germline ends. The CDR3 runs 13 amino acids, cysteine and phenylalanine included. Only the CDR3 region is kept as DNA, spanning 39 bases read in frame from base 1. Overall study outcomes, separate from this receptor: Matching against VDJdb was skewed toward anti-spike CD8 responses, likely underestimated virus-specific expansions, and missed private and CD4 specificities.

A case-control design nested within a healthcare worker cohort in London, UK, was used, with weekly nasopharyngeal swab PCR tests and blood sampling performed. Healthcare workers were recruited during the week of the UK lockdown, between 23 and 31 March 2020, and followed weekly for up to roughly 15 weeks. This clonotype was seen more than once but under ten times. No antigen is known for it. No base quality information exists; no much larger clone differs at one position. The sequence came from an adult who was a healthcare worker with PCR-confirmed SARS-CoV-2 infection or an uninfected control (not recorded which). Sequenced material: whole blood. The chain joins TRBV29-1 to TRBJ2-1; TRBD2 is a possible D gene, resting on 6 matching bases. The CDR3 protein is CSVTSSFHNEQFF. The DNA is as follows: TGCAGCGTGACTAGTAGTTTTCACAATGAGCAGTTCTTC.